Shown below are 7 T cell receptor beta chains from a single sample sequenced in a study of regulatory T cells in long-lasting Graves disease. Sample time point: newly diagnosed GD, antithyroid drugs for less than 3 months. After RNA was extracted from PBMCs, the TCR library was made from it. TCR beta libraries were built with iRepertoire HTBI primers and Arm-PCR of CDR3 regions. TCRdb independently ran MiXCR on the multiplex PCR reads; one entry per CDR3 protein. The table has under 250,000 distinct CDR3 sequences, just over 20% seen once; the top ten hold over 11%. This sample comprised peripheral blood mononuclear cells (PBMCs), obtained at new diagnosis, from a patient treated with antithyroid drugs. All receptors come from a female donor with Graves disease.

This clonotype appeared once. The chain couples TRBV7-9 to TRBJ2-7; D remains unclear. The CDR3 length is 12 residues. The germline V gene encodes CDR1 SEHNR and CDR2 FQNEAQ (reference sequence). V lost 1 base and J lost 4, with 5 bases in between. CDR3 sequence reads: CASSLVDYEQYF. CDR3 DNA: TGTGCCAGCAGCTTAGTGGATTACGAGCAGTACTTC.

J is TRBJ1-5 and V is TRBV20-1; D possibly corresponds to TRBD1 (6 bases). This CDR3 region has 13 residues. Trimming removed 6 bases from V and 3 bases from J, with 12 bases in between. Germline V gene sequence: CDR1 DFQATT, CDR2 SNEGSKA (reference sequence). CDR3: CSAKQGSNQPQHF. CDR3 nucleotides: TGCAGTGCCAAACAGGGTTCCAATCAGCCCCAGCATTTT.

This clonotype was counted many times. The chain employs TRBV5-1 and TRBJ2-7; TRBD1 agrees at 10 bases. The trim removed 2 bases at V and 2 bases at J, leaving 13 bases unmatched. This CDR3 region has 18 residues. Germline CDR1 reads SGHRS; CDR2 reads YFSETQ. This chain's CDR3 is CASSFSRDRGTSAYEQYF. The CDR3 nucleotides read TGCGCCAGCAGCTTCAGCCGGGACAGGGGAACTTCGGCCTACGAGCAGTACTTC.

The gene calls are TRBV6-1 and TRBJ2-3; the D gene is possibly TRBD2 (5 bases). The V gene's germline CDR1 is MNHNS and CDR2 SASEGT. CDR3 length: 15 amino acids. V was trimmed by 6 bases and J by 3 bases, leaving 16 bases between them. The CDR3 spells CASRSGNRKTDTQYF. The CDR3 coding sequence is TGTGCCAGCAGAAGCGGAAACAGAAAGACAGATACGCAGTATTTT.

CDR3 protein: CASSAGTSVETQYF. CDR3 DNA sequence: TGTGCCAGCAGCGCCGGGACTAGTGTAGAGACCCAGTACTTC. The chain uses TRBV9 and TRBJ2-5; 8 bases align to TRBD2. Germline V CDR1 and CDR2: SGDLS, YYNGEE. There are 14 residues in the CDR3. J gave up 4 bases and V 3 bases, and 5 bases lay outside the gene matches.

V and J are TRBV10-1 and TRBJ1-1, with 9 bases that match TRBD1. V lost 5 bases, J lost 1 base, and 5 bases stayed unmatched. Germline CDR1 and CDR2: WNHNN and SYGVQD (reference sequence). This CDR3 spans 15 amino acids. The CDR3, as DNA: TGCGCCAGCAGTATTACGGGACAGGGGAACACTGAAGCTTTCTTT. Translated, it gives CASSITGQGNTEAFF.

Only a few counts were recorded for this clonotype. CDR3: CASSSRAELSSGNTIYF. Here the CDR3 DNA reads TGTGCCAGCAGCTCCCGGGCGGAGTTGAGCTCTGGAAACACCATATATTTT. This sequence joins TRBV7-8 and TRBJ1-3; no clear D gene. CDR1 is SGHVS and CDR2 is FQNEAQ in the germline V gene. The CDR3 is 17 amino acids. Trimming pared 4 bases from V and 0 bases from J, leaving 16 bases between.